One and the same sample provided the 21 T cell receptor beta chains below, sequenced in a study of CD8 T cells in Susac syndrome. cDNA came from about 0.46 to 1 ug RNA primed by random hexamers. TCRdb re-called the immunoSEQ multiplex PCR reads with MiXCR, one entry per CDR3 protein. This table holds about 280,000 distinct CDR3 sequences, roughly 84% found once. Sample: CD8+ T cells from PBMCs. Receptors originate from a human donor with multiple sclerosis.

The CDR3 loop is CAWSVDRAYEQYF. In DNA, the CDR3 is TGTGCCTGGAGTGTTGACAGAGCCTACGAGCAGTACTTC. The rearrangement links TRBV30 to TRBJ2-7; possible D gene TRBD1, 5 bases. CDR3 length equals 13 residues. The germline gives CDR1 GTSNPN, CDR2 SVGIG (reference sequence). V shed 0 bases and J shed 2 bases, with 8 bases lying between them. The full variable domain, rest sourced from reference TRBV30 and TRBJ2-7, is SQTIHQWPATLVQPVGSPLSLECTVEGTSNPNLYWYRQAAGRGLQLLFYSVGIGQISSEVPQNLSASRPQDRQFILSSKKLLLSDSGFYLCAWSVDRAYEQYFGPGTRLTVT.

The chain links TRBV4-1 to TRBJ1-3; no reliable D call. Germline V gives CDR1 MGHRA, CDR2 YSYEKL. The CDR3 is made up of 13 amino acids. The ends were cut back, 3 bases at V and 4 bases at J, with 7 bases in the middle. CDR3 region: CASSQIPGNTIYF. In DNA, the CDR3 is TGCGCCAGCAGCCAGATACCAGGAAACACCATATATTTT.

This rearrangement joins TRBV6-6 to TRBJ2-2; weak D call: TRBD1 (6 bases). Germline lookup yields CDR1 MNHNY and CDR2 SVGAGI (reference sequence). Trimming left V 7 bases short and J 7 bases short, with 10 bases between. There are 12 residues in the CDR3. DNA of the CDR3: TGTGCCAGCATTCAAGGGGGCGGGGAGCTGTTTTTT. Protein product: CASIQGGGELFF.

The J gene is TRBJ2-1, the V gene TRBV7-9, with 10 nucleotides matching TRBD2. Germline V gene lookup returns CDR1 SEHNR and CDR2 FQNEAQ (reference sequence). The CDR3 sequence is 14 residues long. The J segment lost 11 bases and the V segment lost 3 bases, leaving 7 bases of the junction unmatched. The CDR3 spells CASSFRAGGTQQFF. The CDR3 DNA follows: TGTGCCAGCAGCTTTAGAGCGGGAGGGACTCAGCAGTTCTTC.

CDR3 sequence reads: CSASRYEQYF. Written as DNA, the CDR3 is TGCAGTGCTAGTCGATACGAGCAGTACTTC. V and J are TRBV20-1 and TRBJ2-7; D not resolved. CDR1 is DFQATT and CDR2 is SNEGSKA in the germline V gene (reference sequence). The CDR3 loop spans 10 amino acids. With 3 bases removed from V and 4 bases from J, the gap between germline ends came to 4 bases.

The V and J genes are TRBV6-5 and TRBJ2-5; D gene uncertain. V was trimmed by 2 bases and J by 4 bases, leaving 8 bases between them. The CDR3 contains 13 residues. Germline loops: CDR1 MNHEY, CDR2 SVGAGI. In DNA form, the CDR3 reads TGTGCCAGCAGTTACAGCTGGGCAGAGACCCAGTACTTC. This codes for CASSYSWAETQYF.

This chain links TRBV9 with TRBJ1-2; D not resolved. Germline V lookup: CDR1 SGDLS, CDR2 YYNGEE. With 4 bases removed from V and 0 bases from J, the gap between germline ends came to 13 bases. The CDR3 covers 15 residues. The CDR3 sequence is CASSRRRGPNYGYTF. The CDR3 DNA reads as TGTGCCAGCAGCAGACGACGGGGTCCTAACTATGGCTACACCTTC.

CDR3 DNA sequence: TGTGCCAGCAGTGTTCGTATCTCCTATAATTCACCCCTCCACTTT. Encoded protein: CASSVRISYNSPLHF. This chain uses TRBV2 with TRBJ1-6; no clear D gene. The CDR3 totals 15 residues. V was trimmed by 4 bases and J by 0 bases, leaving 7 bases between them. Germline-derived CDR1 and CDR2 are SNHLY and FYNNEI.

The V and J genes are TRBV28 and TRBJ2-1; 7 bases align to TRBD2. Germline V lookup: CDR1 MDHEN, CDR2 SYDVKM. This CDR3 comprises 15 residues. The J segment lost 6 bases and the V segment lost 10 bases, leaving 15 bases of the junction unmatched. CDR3 sequence: CATHPPTGLVNEQFF. The CDR3 coding sequence is TGTGCCACCCATCCCCCAACCGGACTAGTCAATGAGCAGTTCTTC.

The chain employs TRBV5-6 and TRBJ2-7; D may be TRBD2 (5 bases). CDR3 length equals 14 residues. From germline, CDR1 is SGHDT and CDR2 YYEEEE. V shed 9 bases and J shed 0 bases, with 16 bases lying between them. The CDR3 protein is CATTVGGLSYEQYF. As DNA, the CDR3 is TGTGCCACCACTGTAGGCGGACTCTCCTACGAGCAGTACTTC.

V is TRBV21-1 and J is TRBJ1-5. TRBV21-1 is flagged as a pseudogene. This CDR3 has 14 amino acids. CDR3 sequence (DNA): TGTGCCAGCAGCCGCAGAATTAGCAATCAGCCCCAGCATTTT. Protein product: CASSRRISNQPQHF.

The chain employs TRBV12-3 or TRBV12-4 and TRBJ2-1; D not certain. Trimming took 0 bases from V and 9 from J, leaving 6 bases between them. CDR3 size: 12 residues. The chain's CDR3 is CASSLAFVEQFF. The CDR3 DNA is TGTGCCAGCAGTTTAGCGTTTGTTGAGCAGTTCTTC.

The sample holds a few counts of this clonotype. This chain connects TRBV25-1 to TRBJ2-1, with no clear D. The CDR3 runs to 10 residues. The germline V gene encodes CDR1 MGHDK and CDR2 SYGVNS. The germline V and J ends were trimmed by 8 bases and 8 bases, with 7 bases remaining between them. Here the CDR3 reads CASSVDEQFF. The CDR3 DNA follows: TGTGCCAGCTCCGTCGATGAGCAGTTCTTC.

The chain carries TRBV20-1 and TRBJ2-7, with TRBD2 matching over 9 bases. There are 15 residues in the CDR3. V trimming: 7 bases; J trimming: 3 bases; junction bases outside the gene matches: 13. CDR1 and CDR2 (germline): DFQATT, SNEGSKA (reference sequence). CDR3 coding DNA: TGCAGTGTCCCGAGCTTAGCGGGAGATTACTACGAGCAGTACTTC. Encoded protein: CSVPSLAGDYYEQYF.

This clonotype came up a few times. The chain carries TRBV12-5 and TRBJ2-1; 11 nucleotides align to TRBD2. Germline CDR1 is LGHNT and CDR2 is FRNRAP. J was trimmed by 7 bases and V by 0 bases; bases with no gene match: 14. The CDR3 length is 19 residues. Here the CDR3 DNA reads TGTGCTAGTGGTTTGGTAAGGTTAGCGGGAGGGCGGGCTCGGAATGAGCAGTTCTTC. Encoded protein: CASGLVRLAGGRARNEQFF.

The rearrangement joins TRBV7-9 to TRBJ1-1, with a weak D call TRBD1 (5 bases). Deletions cut 5 bases from V and 6 bases from J, with 13 bases between. The CDR3 spans 13 residues. Per germline, CDR1 SEHNR and CDR2 FQNEAQ (reference sequence). CDR3 nucleotides: TGTGCCAGCAGCCAAGGGGTAGTTGCTGAAGCTTTCTTT. Translated, it gives CASSQGVVAEAFF.

V gene TRBV28 combines with J gene TRBJ2-4; D gene unclear. The V end lost 5 bases, the J end lost 3 bases, and 14 bases lay between the germline ends. The V gene's germline CDR1 is MDHEN and CDR2 SYDVKM. The CDR3 runs to 15 residues. CDR3 bases: TGTGCCAGCAGTGCGGAAAGGGCGGTCAAAAACATTCAGTACTTC. This translates into CASSAERAVKNIQYF.

The rearrangement uses TRBV5-6 and TRBJ2-3, with D tentatively TRBD2 (5 bases). The ends were cut back, 4 bases at V and 3 bases at J, with 12 bases in the middle. Germline lookup yields CDR1 SGHDT and CDR2 YYEEEE. CDR3 length: 14 amino acids. CDR3 in amino acids: CASSGIGETDTQYF. CDR3 coding DNA: TGTGCCAGCAGCGGCATCGGGGAAACAGATACGCAGTATTTT.

V and J are TRBV27 and TRBJ2-1; D could derive from TRBD1 or TRBD2 (5 bases each). The CDR3 is made up of 12 amino acids. Germline V lookup: CDR1 MNHEY, CDR2 SMNVEV (reference sequence). V was pared by 8 bases and J by 7 bases, with 12 bases between. The CDR3 DNA is TGTGCCAGCCGTTCGGGACCGAATGAGCAGTTCTTC. It specifies CASRSGPNEQFF.

The chain employs TRBV20-1 and TRBJ2-3; 8 nucleotides match TRBD2. In germline, CDR1 is DFQATT, CDR2 SNEGSKA (reference sequence). This CDR3 is 15 amino acids long. Trimming cost V 4 bases and J 3 bases; bases outside gene matches: 9. CDR3 DNA: TGCAGTGCTAAACCCAGCGGGAGTCGGACAGATACGCAGTATTTT. It codes for CSAKPSGSRTDTQYF.

This clonotype was observed once. The genes are TRBV20-1 and TRBJ2-1; the D is unclear. Germline CDR1 and CDR2: DFQATT and SNEGSKA (reference sequence). The CDR3 is 15 residues long. The germline V and J ends were trimmed by 3 bases and 0 bases, with 12 bases remaining between them. The CDR3 coding sequence is TGCAGTGCTAGGGGGATCAGGAGCTCCTACAATGAGCAGTTCTTC. As protein: CSARGIRSSYNEQFF.